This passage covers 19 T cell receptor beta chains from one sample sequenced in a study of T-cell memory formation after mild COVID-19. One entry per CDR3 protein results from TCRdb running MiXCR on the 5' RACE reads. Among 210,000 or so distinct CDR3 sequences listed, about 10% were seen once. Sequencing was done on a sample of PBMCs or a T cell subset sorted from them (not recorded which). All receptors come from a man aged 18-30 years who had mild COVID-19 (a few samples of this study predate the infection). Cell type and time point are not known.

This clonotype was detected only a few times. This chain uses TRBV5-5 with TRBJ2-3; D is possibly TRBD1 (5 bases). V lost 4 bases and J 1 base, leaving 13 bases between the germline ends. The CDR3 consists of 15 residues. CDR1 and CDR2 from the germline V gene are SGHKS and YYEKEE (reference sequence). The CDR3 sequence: CASSPQPTGTDTQYF. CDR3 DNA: TGTGCCAGCAGCCCCCAACCGACAGGCACAGATACGCAGTATTTT.

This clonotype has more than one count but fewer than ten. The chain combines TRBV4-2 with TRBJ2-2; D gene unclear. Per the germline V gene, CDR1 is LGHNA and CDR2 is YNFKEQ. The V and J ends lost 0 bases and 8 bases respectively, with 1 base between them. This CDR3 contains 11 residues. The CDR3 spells CASSQEGELFF. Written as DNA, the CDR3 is TGTGCCAGCAGCCAAGAAGGGGAGCTGTTTTTT.

In nucleotides, the CDR3 is TGTGCCAGCAGTACTCTAGCGTGGAGCTCCTATAATTCACCCCTCCACTTT. Translation gives CASSTLAWSSYNSPLHF. The chain couples TRBV28 to TRBJ1-6; no clear D. V was clipped by 5 bases and J by 0 bases, with 14 bases between them. The germline gives CDR1 MDHEN, CDR2 SYDVKM. The CDR3 is made up of 17 amino acids. The whole variable domain, remainder taken from reference TRBV28 and TRBJ1-6, is DVKVTQSSRYLVKRTGEKVFLECVQDMDHENMFWYRQDPGLGLRLIYFSYDVKMKEKGDIPEGYSVSREKKERFSLILESASTNQTSMYLCASSTLAWSSYNSPLHFGNGTRLTVT.

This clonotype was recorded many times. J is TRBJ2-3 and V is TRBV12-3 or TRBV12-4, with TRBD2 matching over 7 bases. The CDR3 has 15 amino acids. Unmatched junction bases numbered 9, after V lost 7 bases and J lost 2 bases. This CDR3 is CASISWGGTTDTQYF. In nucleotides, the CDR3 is TGTGCCAGCATCTCCTGGGGGGGAACCACAGATACGCAGTATTTT.

The CDR3 coding sequence is TGTGCCAGCAGCTTAGCTTGGGGCGCGATAGGTAACACCATATATTTT. It specifies CASSLAWGAIGNTIYF. This rearrangement joins TRBV7-2 to TRBJ1-3; D perhaps matches TRBD1 (5 bases). The V end was cut by 0 bases, the J end by 7 bases, with 16 bases between. The length of the CDR3 is 16 residues. The germline V gene has CDR1 SGHTA and CDR2 FQGNSA.

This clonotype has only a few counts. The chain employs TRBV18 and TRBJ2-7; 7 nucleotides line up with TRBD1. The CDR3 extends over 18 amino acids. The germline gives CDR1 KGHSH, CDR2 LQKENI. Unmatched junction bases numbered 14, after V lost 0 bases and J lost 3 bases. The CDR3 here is CASSPPEVYGDRRYEQYF. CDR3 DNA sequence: TGTGCCAGCTCACCACCGGAGGTGTATGGGGACAGACGCTACGAGCAGTACTTC. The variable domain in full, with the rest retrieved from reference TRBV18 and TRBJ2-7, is NAGVMQNPRHLVRRRGQEARLRCSPMKGHSHVYWYRQLPEEGLKFMVYLQKENIIDESGMPKERFSAEFPKEGPSILRIQQVVRGDSAAYFCASSPPEVYGDRRYEQYFGPGTRLTVT.

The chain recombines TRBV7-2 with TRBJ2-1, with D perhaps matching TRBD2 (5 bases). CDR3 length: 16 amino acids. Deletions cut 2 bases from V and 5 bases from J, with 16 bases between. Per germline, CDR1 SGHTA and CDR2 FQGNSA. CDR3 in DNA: TGTGCCAGCAGCTTACACCGGCCCGGGGTAAACAATGAGCAGTTCTTC. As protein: CASSLHRPGVNNEQFF.

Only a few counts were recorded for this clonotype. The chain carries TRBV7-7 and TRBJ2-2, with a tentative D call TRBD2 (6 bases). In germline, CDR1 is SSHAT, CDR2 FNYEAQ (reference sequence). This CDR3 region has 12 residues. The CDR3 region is CASGRRTGELFF. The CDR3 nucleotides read TGTGCTAGCGGACGGAGAACTGGGGAGCTGTTTTTT.

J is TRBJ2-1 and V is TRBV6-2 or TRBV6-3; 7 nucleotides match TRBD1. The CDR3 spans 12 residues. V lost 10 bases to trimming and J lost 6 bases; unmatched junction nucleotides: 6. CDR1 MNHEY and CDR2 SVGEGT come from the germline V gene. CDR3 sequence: CAIQDRSNEQFF. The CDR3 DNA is TGTGCCATCCAGGACAGGAGCAATGAGCAGTTCTTC.

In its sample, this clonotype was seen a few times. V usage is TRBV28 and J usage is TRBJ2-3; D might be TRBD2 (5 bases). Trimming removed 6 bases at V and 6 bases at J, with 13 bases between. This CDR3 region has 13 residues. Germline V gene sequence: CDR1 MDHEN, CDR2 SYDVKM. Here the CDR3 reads CASSSPGMDTQYF. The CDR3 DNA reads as TGTGCCAGCAGCTCCCCCGGGATGGATACGCAGTATTTT.

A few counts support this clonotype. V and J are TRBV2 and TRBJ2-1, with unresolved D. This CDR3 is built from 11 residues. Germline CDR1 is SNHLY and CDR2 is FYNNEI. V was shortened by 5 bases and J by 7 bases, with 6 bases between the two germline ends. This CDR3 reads CASSYSNEQFF. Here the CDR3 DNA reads TGTGCCAGCAGTTATAGTAATGAGCAGTTCTTC.

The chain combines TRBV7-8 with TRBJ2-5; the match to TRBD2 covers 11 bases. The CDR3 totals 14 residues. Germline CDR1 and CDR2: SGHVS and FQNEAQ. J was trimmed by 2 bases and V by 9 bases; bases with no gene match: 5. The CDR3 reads CASAGLAEQETQYF. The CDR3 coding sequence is TGTGCCAGTGCGGGACTAGCGGAGCAAGAGACCCAGTACTTC.

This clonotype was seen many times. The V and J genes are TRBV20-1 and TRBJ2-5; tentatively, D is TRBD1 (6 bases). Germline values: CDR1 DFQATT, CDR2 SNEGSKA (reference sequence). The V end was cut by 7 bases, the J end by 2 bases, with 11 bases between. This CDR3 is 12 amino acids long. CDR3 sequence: CSGQGHQETQYF. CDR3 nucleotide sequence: TGCAGTGGCCAGGGGCATCAAGAGACCCAGTACTTC.

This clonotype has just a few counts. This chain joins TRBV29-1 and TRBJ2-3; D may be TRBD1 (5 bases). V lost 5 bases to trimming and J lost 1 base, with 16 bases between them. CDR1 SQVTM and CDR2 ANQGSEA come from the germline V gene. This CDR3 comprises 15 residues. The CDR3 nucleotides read TGCAGCGTTACCACGACCAGGGCAGGCACAGATACGCAGTATTTT. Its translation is CSVTTTRAGTDTQYF.

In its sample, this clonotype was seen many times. For the CDR3, the DNA is TGTGCCAGCAGCCGCCGGGGGACCGACGTTGGGGAGCTGTTTTTT. Amino acid sequence: CASSRRGTDVGELFF. The genes are TRBV7-9 and TRBJ2-2; a possible D gene is TRBD2 (6 bases). The length of the CDR3 is 15 residues. The V and J ends lost 5 bases and 8 bases respectively, with 18 bases between them. Germline CDR1 and CDR2: SEHNR and FQNEAQ (reference sequence). Variable domain in full (rest from reference TRBV7-9 and TRBJ2-2): DTGVSQNPRHKITKRGQNVTFRCDPISEHNRLYWYRQTLGQGPEFLTYFQNEAQLEKSRLLSDRFSAERPKGSFSTLEIQRTEQGDSAMYLCASSRRGTDVGELFFGEGSRLTVL.

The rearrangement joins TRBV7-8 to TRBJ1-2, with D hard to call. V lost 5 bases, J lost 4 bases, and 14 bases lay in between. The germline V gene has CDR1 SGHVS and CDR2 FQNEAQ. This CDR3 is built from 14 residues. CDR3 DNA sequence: TGTGCCAGCAGCCCCGTTACCACACTCTATGGCTACACCTTC. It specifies CASSPVTTLYGYTF. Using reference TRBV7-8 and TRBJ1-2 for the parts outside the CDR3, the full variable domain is GAGVSQSPRYKVAKRGQDVALRCDPISGHVSLFWYQQALGQGPEFLTYFQNEAQLDKSGLPSDRFFAERPEGSVSTLKIQRTQQEDSAVYLCASSPVTTLYGYTFGSGTRLTVV.

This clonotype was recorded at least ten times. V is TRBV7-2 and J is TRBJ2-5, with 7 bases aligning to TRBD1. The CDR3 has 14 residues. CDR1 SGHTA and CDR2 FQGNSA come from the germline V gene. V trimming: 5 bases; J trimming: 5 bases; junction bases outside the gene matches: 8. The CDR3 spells CASSPMGQSETQYF. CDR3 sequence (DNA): TGTGCCAGCAGCCCGATGGGACAGTCGGAGACCCAGTACTTC. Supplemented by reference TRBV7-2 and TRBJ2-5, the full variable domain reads GAGVSQSPSNKVTEKGKDVELRCDPISGHTALYWYRQSLGQGLEFLIYFQGNSAPDKSGLPSDRFSAERTGGSVSTLTIQRTQQEDSAVYLCASSPMGQSETQYFGPGTRLLVL.

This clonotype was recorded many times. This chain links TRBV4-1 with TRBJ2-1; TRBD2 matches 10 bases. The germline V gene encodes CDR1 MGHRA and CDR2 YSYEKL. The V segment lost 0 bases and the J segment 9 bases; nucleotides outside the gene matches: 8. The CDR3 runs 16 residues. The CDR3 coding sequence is TGCGCCAGCAGCCAAGAGGCAGCGGGGGGGCCTGGTGAGCAGTTCTTC. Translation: CASSQEAAGGPGEQFF.

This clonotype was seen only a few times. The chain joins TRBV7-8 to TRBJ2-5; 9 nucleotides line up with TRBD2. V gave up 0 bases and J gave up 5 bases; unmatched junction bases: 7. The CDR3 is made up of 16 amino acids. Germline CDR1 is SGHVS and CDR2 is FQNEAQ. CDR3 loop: CASSLAGGGAFETQYF. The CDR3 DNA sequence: TGTGCCAGCAGCTTAGCGGGCGGGGGGGCTTTTGAGACCCAGTACTTC. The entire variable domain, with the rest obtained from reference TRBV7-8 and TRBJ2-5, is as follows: GAGVSQSPRYKVAKRGQDVALRCDPISGHVSLFWYQQALGQGPEFLTYFQNEAQLDKSGLPSDRFFAERPEGSVSTLKIQRTQQEDSAVYLCASSLAGGGAFETQYFGPGTRLLVL.